This TCR beta chain appears in the sequencing data of a study of radiotherapy plus CTLA-4 blockade in lung cancer. With ipilimumab providing CTLA-4 blockade, focal radiation was administered to patients who had chemo-refractory metastatic non-small-cell lung cancer. The data were produced by immunoSEQ multiplex PCR, yet TCRdb's version contains in-frame clones alone and is incomplete. The sample carries about 98,000 clones, around 86% recorded once. The origin of this receptor is a human donor with non-small cell lung cancer who had a partial response to radiotherapy plus ipilimumab. Sample: peripheral blood, taken from a patient treated with radiotherapy plus ipilimumab.

Here the CDR3 reads CASSEQGRGEKLFF. CDR3 in DNA: TGTGCCAGCAGTGAACAGGGACGGGGGGAGAAACTGTTTTTT. The chain recombines TRBV6-1 with TRBJ1-4; D perhaps matches TRBD1 (5 bases). V was cut by 2 bases and J by 11 bases, with 15 bases left in between. The germline gives CDR1 MNHNS, CDR2 SASEGT. The CDR3 consists of 14 residues.